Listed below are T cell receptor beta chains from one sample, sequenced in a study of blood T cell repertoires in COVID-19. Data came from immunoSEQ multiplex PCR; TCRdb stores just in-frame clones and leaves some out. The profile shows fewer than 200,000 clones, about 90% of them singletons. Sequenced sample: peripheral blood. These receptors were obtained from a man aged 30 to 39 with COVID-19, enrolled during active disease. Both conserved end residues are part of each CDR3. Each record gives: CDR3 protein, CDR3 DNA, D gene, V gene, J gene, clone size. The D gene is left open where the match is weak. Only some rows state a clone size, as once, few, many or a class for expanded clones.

CASSLITSGRSNEQFF	TGTGCCAGCAGCTTGATAACTAGCGGGAGAAGCAATGAGCAGTTCTTC	TRBD2	TRBV11-2	TRBJ2-1	-
CATSTPRGMNTEAFF	TGTGCCACCAGCACCCCCAGGGGGATGAACACTGAAGCTTTCTTT	TRBD1	TRBV15	TRBJ1-1	-
CASSDDRGFADTQYF	TGTGCCAGCAGCGATGACAGGGGGTTTGCAGATACGCAGTATTTT	TRBD1	TRBV3-1/TRBV3-2	TRBJ2-3	-
CATSRTGGIQETQYF	TGTGCCACCAGCAGGACCGGGGGGATCCAAGAGACCCAGTACTTC	TRBD2	TRBV15	TRBJ2-5	-
CASSLDGTGNVNTEAFF	TGTGCCAGCAGCTTAGATGGGACAGGGAATGTCAACACTGAAGCTTTCTTT	TRBD1	TRBV11-2	TRBJ1-1	-
CASSQDWEGGGLANYGYTF	TGCGCCAGCAGCCAAGATTGGGAAGGGGGGGGCTTAGCTAACTATGGCTACACCTTC	-	TRBV4-3	TRBJ1-2	-
CASSSPPGQLYNEQFF	TGTGCCAGTAGTTCACCACCGGGACAGCTTTACAATGAGCAGTTCTTC	TRBD1	TRBV19	TRBJ2-1	once
CASSHSGTSSGANVLTF	TGTGCCAGCAGCCATTCCGGGACTAGCTCTGGGGCCAACGTCCTGACTTTC	TRBD2	TRBV4-2	TRBJ2-6	-
CASSRTEETYEQYF	TGTGCCAGCTCACGGACAGAGGAGACCTACGAGCAGTACTTC	-	TRBV18	TRBJ2-7	-
CASSVLGTDGDTIYF	TGTGCCAGCAGCGTTCTCGGGACAGATGGGGACACCATATATTTT	TRBD1	TRBV9	TRBJ1-3	once
CASSLLAGGRPGELFF	TGTGCCAGCAGTTTACTAGCGGGGGGGCGCCCCGGGGAGCTGTTTTTT	TRBD2	TRBV7-3	TRBJ2-2	-
CASSQDPARSRDIPAMDTQYF	TGTGCCAGCAGCCAAGATCCCGCAAGATCCCGGGACATCCCGGCGATGGATACGCAGTATTTT	-	TRBV4-2	TRBJ2-3	-
CASSFQPRQAGFGTEAFF	TGTGCCAGCAGTTTTCAACCCCGACAGGCTGGGTTTGGCACTGAAGCTTTCTTT	-	TRBV27	TRBJ1-1	-
CASSWRGSLANYGYTF	TGTGCCAGCAGTTGGCGGGGCAGCCTCGCTAACTATGGCTACACCTTC	-	TRBV27	TRBJ1-2	-
CASSFSFGWRGTEAFF	TGTGCCAGCAGCTTTTCTTTTGGGTGGAGGGGAACTGAAGCTTTCTTT	-	TRBV11-1	TRBJ1-1	-
CASSRQSGTGARTAKNIQYF	TGCGCCAGCAGTCGTCAGTCCGGGACAGGGGCCCGGACGGCCAAAAACATTCAGTACTTC	TRBD1	TRBV23-1	TRBJ2-4	-
CASSSYRDSYEQYF	TGTGCCAGCAGCTCCTACAGAGATAGCTACGAGCAGTACTTC	-	TRBV27	TRBJ2-7	-
CASSAGQTWSKNIQYF	TGTGCCAGCAGTGCAGGACAGACCTGGTCCAAAAACATTCAGTACTTC	-	TRBV11-1	TRBJ2-4	-
CASNGGRNEQFF	TGTGCCAGCAACGGGGGGAGGAATGAGCAGTTCTTC	TRBD2	TRBV6-5	TRBJ2-1	-
CASPEDISSYEQYF	TGCGCCAGCCCCGAGGATATTTCTTCCTACGAGCAGTACTTC	-	TRBV10-1	TRBJ2-7	-
CATSDLGTEAFF	TGTGCCACCAGTGATCTCGGCACTGAAGCTTTCTTT	-	TRBV24-1	TRBJ1-1	-
CASSPPESTRNQPQHF	TGTGCCAGCTCACCACCGGAGAGTACGCGCAATCAGCCCCAGCATTTT	-	TRBV18	TRBJ1-5	-
CATKQPYRAGTGNFYEQYF	TGTGCCACCAAACAACCCTACAGGGCCGGGACAGGAAACTTCTACGAGCAGTACTTC	TRBD1	TRBV10-3	TRBJ2-7	-
CASSPQTGGYQPQHF	TGTGCCAGCAGTCCCCAGACAGGGGGTTATCAGCCCCAGCATTTT	TRBD1	TRBV27	TRBJ1-5	-
CASSQSSGPEKLFF	TGCGCCAGCAGCCAGTCATCGGGTCCGGAAAAACTGTTTTTT	-	TRBV4-3	TRBJ1-4	-
CASSLAGRLAGGHTDTQYF	TGCGCCAGCAGCTTGGCGGGCCGGCTAGCGGGGGGCCACACAGATACGCAGTATTTT	TRBD2	TRBV5-1	TRBJ2-3	-
CASIYTGGTEAFF	TGTGCCAGCATTTATACAGGGGGTACTGAAGCTTTCTTT	TRBD1	TRBV6-2/TRBV6-3	TRBJ1-1	-
CASSPYRVGEREQYF	TGTGCCAGCAGTCCCTACAGGGTGGGGGAACGCGAGCAGTACTTC	-	TRBV6-2/TRBV6-3	TRBJ2-7	-
CASSSSPGDTQYF	TGTGCCAGCAGCTCTTCTCCGGGGGATACGCAGTATTTT	-	TRBV7-2	TRBJ2-3	once